A selection of T cell receptor beta chains follows, all from one sample in a study of response to subunit inactivated influenza vaccine. Via MiXCR, TCRdb re-called the RT-PCR reads, giving one row per CDR3 protein. The sample includes some 600,000 distinct CDR3 sequences, approximately 14% of them seen just once. This specimen consisted of PBMCs from blood, obtained 14 days before vaccination. These receptors were taken from a man aged 50 to 60 who received an inactivated influenza vaccine. Both conserved end residues are part of each CDR3. The D gene is left open where the match is weak. Only part of the rows carry a size: once, few, many, or a class if the clone is expanded.

J gene: TRBJ2-7; V gene: TRBV5-1; clone size: .; D gene: .; CDR3 DNA: TGCGCCAGCAGCTTGGGAGGGCAGACCTCCTACGAGCAGTACTTC; CDR3 protein: CASSLGGQTSYEQYF
J gene: TRBJ1-6; V gene: TRBV3-1; clone size: .; D gene: .; CDR3 DNA: TGTGCCAGCAGGATGACTAACTATAATTCACCCCTCCACTTT; CDR3 protein: CASRMTNYNSPLHF
J gene: TRBJ1-2; V gene: TRBV7-2; clone size: many; D gene: .; CDR3 DNA: TGTGCCAGCAGCTTCCACGGGCCATCGGCTGGCTACACCTTC; CDR3 protein: CASSFHGPSAGYTF
J gene: TRBJ2-2; V gene: TRBV6-1; clone size: few; D gene: .; CDR3 DNA: TGTGCCAGCAGGTCAGGACAGACTACGAACACCGGGGAGCTGTTTTTT; CDR3 protein: CASRSGQTTNTGELFF
J gene: TRBJ2-7; V gene: TRBV12-3/TRBV12-4; clone size: .; D gene: TRBD1; CDR3 DNA: TGTGCCAGCAGTGGGACAGCGAGGAGCTCCTACGAGCAGTACTTC; CDR3 protein: CASSGTARSSYEQYF
J gene: TRBJ2-5; V gene: TRBV6-1; clone size: .; D gene: TRBD2; CDR3 DNA: TGTGCCAGCAGACGACTTAGCGGGGGGGGAGAGACCCAGTACTTC; CDR3 protein: CASRRLSGGGETQYF
J gene: TRBJ2-7; V gene: TRBV9; clone size: few; D gene: TRBD1; CDR3 DNA: TGTGCCAGCAGCGCCGGGACAGGGAGTCTAGAGCAGTACTTC; CDR3 protein: CASSAGTGSLEQYF
J gene: TRBJ1-2; V gene: TRBV6-1; clone size: few; D gene: TRBD1; CDR3 DNA: TGTGCCAGCAGGACCGGGACAGACTATGGCTACACCTTC; CDR3 protein: CASRTGTDYGYTF
J gene: TRBJ1-5; V gene: TRBV20-1; clone size: .; D gene: TRBD1; CDR3 DNA: TGCAGTGCTAGGCGACAGGGGGCACGAGGCAATCAGCCCCAGCATTTT; CDR3 protein: CSARRQGARGNQPQHF
J gene: TRBJ2-7; V gene: TRBV20-1; clone size: few; D gene: .; CDR3 DNA: TGCAGTGCTGCTGGGGAGGCCAAAATTTACGAGCAGTACTTC; CDR3 protein: CSAAGEAKIYEQYF
J gene: TRBJ2-5; V gene: TRBV9; clone size: few; D gene: .; CDR3 DNA: TGTGCCAGCAGCGTAGGGGAGCGGGTAGACCAAGAGACCCAGTACTTC; CDR3 protein: CASSVGERVDQETQYF
J gene: TRBJ2-4; V gene: TRBV7-2; clone size: many; D gene: .; CDR3 DNA: TGTGCCAGCAGCTTAGGGCCCGAAGCCGTTCAGTACTTC; CDR3 protein: CASSLGPEAVQYF
J gene: TRBJ2-4; V gene: TRBV3-1; clone size: few; D gene: .; CDR3 DNA: TGTGCCAGCAGCCCCGAGCCAGGGGAAAACATTCAGTACTTC; CDR3 protein: CASSPEPGENIQYF
J gene: TRBJ1-3; V gene: TRBV4-2; clone size: .; D gene: .; CDR3 DNA: TGTGCCAGCAGCCAAGCGACAACGGGAACCATCTCTGGAAACACCATATATTTT; CDR3 protein: CASSQATTGTISGNTIYF
J gene: TRBJ1-6; V gene: TRBV18; clone size: few; D gene: TRBD1; CDR3 DNA: TGTGCCAGCTCACCAGCCGACAGGGGGCTATCACCCCTCCACTTT; CDR3 protein: CASSPADRGLSPLHF
J gene: TRBJ2-1; V gene: TRBV11-1; clone size: many; D gene: .; CDR3 DNA: TGTGCCAGCAGCTTAGAAGCCGGACCTGAGCAGTTCTTC; CDR3 protein: CASSLEAGPEQFF
J gene: TRBJ2-7; V gene: TRBV7-2; clone size: many; D gene: .; CDR3 DNA: TGTGCCAGCAGCTTAGGAGGGACCGCCTACGAGCAGTACTTC; CDR3 protein: CASSLGGTAYEQYF
J gene: TRBJ2-7; V gene: TRBV7-9; clone size: .; D gene: .; CDR3 DNA: TGTGCCAGCAGCTTAGAAGGGATATTTCCCAACGAGCAGTACTTC; CDR3 protein: CASSLEGIFPNEQYF
J gene: TRBJ2-7; V gene: TRBV15; clone size: few; D gene: .; CDR3 DNA: TGTGCCACCAGCAGAGTAGGGGACGAGCAGTACTTC; CDR3 protein: CATSRVGDEQYF
J gene: TRBJ2-7; V gene: TRBV12-3/TRBV12-4; clone size: .; D gene: TRBD2; CDR3 DNA: TGTGCCAGCAGTTTAGGACTAGCGGGAGCTGATTTGCAGTACTTC; CDR3 protein: CASSLGLAGADLQYF
J gene: TRBJ2-7; V gene: TRBV4-3; clone size: few; D gene: TRBD1; CDR3 DNA: TGCGCCAGCAGCCAACGGGACAGGGGCGATTACGAGCAGTACTTC; CDR3 protein: CASSQRDRGDYEQYF
J gene: TRBJ1-5; V gene: TRBV4-1; clone size: .; D gene: TRBD1; CDR3 DNA: TGCGCCAGCAGCTACGACCAAGGGACAGATCAGCCCCAGCATTTT; CDR3 protein: CASSYDQGTDQPQHF
J gene: TRBJ2-7; V gene: TRBV5-1; clone size: few; D gene: .; CDR3 DNA: TGCGCCAGCAAGACCGGGACGACAGGCGAGCAGTACTTC; CDR3 protein: CASKTGTTGEQYF
J gene: TRBJ2-1; V gene: TRBV12-3/TRBV12-4; clone size: few; D gene: TRBD2; CDR3 DNA: TGTGCCAGCAGACCAGGACTAGCGGGGAACAATGAGCAGTTCTTC; CDR3 protein: CASRPGLAGNNEQFF
J gene: TRBJ2-3; V gene: TRBV7-2; clone size: .; D gene: .; CDR3 DNA: TGTGCCAGCAGCTTCGGCTCCCAGGGAACCGATACGCAGTATTTT; CDR3 protein: CASSFGSQGTDTQYF
J gene: TRBJ2-1; V gene: TRBV11-2; clone size: few; D gene: TRBD2; CDR3 DNA: TGTGCCAGCAGCCCTCCGGGACTAGCGGGGGGGAGCAATGAGCAGTTCTTC; CDR3 protein: CASSPPGLAGGSNEQFF
J gene: TRBJ2-6; V gene: TRBV20-1; clone size: few; D gene: TRBD2; CDR3 DNA: TGCAGTGCTAGAGATCCCGGACTAGCGGGAGGATCTGGGGCCAACGTCCTGACTTTC; CDR3 protein: CSARDPGLAGGSGANVLTF
J gene: TRBJ2-7; V gene: TRBV28; clone size: few; D gene: .; CDR3 DNA: TGTGCCAGCAGGATGGCGCAGGGCATCTACGAGCAGTACTTC; CDR3 protein: CASRMAQGIYEQYF
J gene: TRBJ2-7; V gene: TRBV27; clone size: few; D gene: TRBD1; CDR3 DNA: TGTGCCAGCAGACCCTTAGGACAGGGGGTTTCCTACGAGCAGTACTTC; CDR3 protein: CASRPLGQGVSYEQYF
J gene: TRBJ2-2; V gene: TRBV4-1; clone size: many; D gene: .; CDR3 DNA: TGCGCCAGCAGCCAAGATTCGACAAAGAACCGGGAGCTGTTTTTT; CDR3 protein: CASSQDSTKNRELFF
J gene: TRBJ1-1; V gene: TRBV5-1; clone size: .; D gene: .; CDR3 DNA: TGCGCCAGCAGCGTGGACGGGACGGAACACGCTGAAGCTTTCTTT; CDR3 protein: CASSVDGTEHAEAFF
J gene: TRBJ2-7; V gene: TRBV27; clone size: few; D gene: .; CDR3 DNA: TGTGCCAGCAGTTTCGTAGGTGGGGCAAACACCTACGAGCAGTACTTC; CDR3 protein: CASSFVGGANTYEQYF
J gene: TRBJ1-6; V gene: TRBV7-2; clone size: .; D gene: .; CDR3 DNA: TGTGCCGGTGGGGGGGGACCGTATAATTCACCCCTCCACTTT; CDR3 protein: CAGGGGPYNSPLHF
J gene: TRBJ2-1; V gene: TRBV2; clone size: .; D gene: TRBD2; CDR3 DNA: TGTGCCAGCAGTGAAGGACTAGCGGGAGCCCATGAGCAGTTCTTC; CDR3 protein: CASSEGLAGAHEQFF
J gene: TRBJ2-1; V gene: TRBV20-1; clone size: .; D gene: TRBD2; CDR3 DNA: TGCAGTGCTCCCTACGGACTAGCGGGAAGGGAGCAGTTCTTC; CDR3 protein: CSAPYGLAGREQFF
J gene: TRBJ1-6; V gene: TRBV5-1; clone size: many; D gene: .; CDR3 DNA: TGCGCCAGCGGCGGCAATTCACCCCTCCACTTT; CDR3 protein: CASGGNSPLHF
J gene: TRBJ2-3; V gene: TRBV11-2; clone size: few; D gene: .; CDR3 DNA: TGTGCCAGCGGCCTGAGTCCGGGGGATACGCAGTATTTT; CDR3 protein: CASGLSPGDTQYF
J gene: TRBJ1-4; V gene: TRBV5-1; clone size: .; D gene: .; CDR3 DNA: TGCGCCAGCAGCCGAGGGGACACTTTTAATGAAAAACTGTTTTTT; CDR3 protein: CASSRGDTFNEKLFF
J gene: TRBJ2-5; V gene: TRBV7-2; clone size: few; D gene: .; CDR3 DNA: TGTGCCAGCAGCTCTAACGGGGGTCAAGAGACCCAGTACTTC; CDR3 protein: CASSSNGGQETQYF
J gene: TRBJ2-1; V gene: TRBV27; clone size: few; D gene: TRBD2; CDR3 DNA: TGTGCCACCCACGGGGGGGCCTCCTACAATGAGCAGTTCTTC; CDR3 protein: CATHGGASYNEQFF
J gene: TRBJ2-3; V gene: TRBV4-1; clone size: few; D gene: .; CDR3 DNA: TGCGCCAGCAGCGGCCAACAGGGTGTGACAGATACGCAGTATTTT; CDR3 protein: CASSGQQGVTDTQYF
J gene: TRBJ1-5; V gene: TRBV10-3; clone size: .; D gene: .; CDR3 DNA: TGTGCCATCAGTGGGGGAGATCAGCCCCAGCATTTT; CDR3 protein: CAISGGDQPQHF
J gene: TRBJ2-2; V gene: TRBV18; clone size: few; D gene: TRBD2; CDR3 DNA: TGTGCCAGCTCACCCACTAGCGGGAGCACCGGGGAGCTGTTTTTT; CDR3 protein: CASSPTSGSTGELFF
J gene: TRBJ1-5; V gene: TRBV7-2; clone size: few; D gene: TRBD1; CDR3 DNA: TGTGCCAGCAGCTACTACCAGGGGGCCGGTCAGCCCCAGCATTTT; CDR3 protein: CASSYYQGAGQPQHF
J gene: TRBJ2-7; V gene: TRBV5-1; clone size: many; D gene: .; CDR3 DNA: TGCGCCAGCGCCTCGGCCCCGTCCTACGAGCAGTACTTC; CDR3 protein: CASASAPSYEQYF
J gene: TRBJ2-7; V gene: TRBV20-1; clone size: .; D gene: .; CDR3 DNA: TGCAGTGCTAGGCTTGATCCATACTCCTACGAGCAGTACTTC; CDR3 protein: CSARLDPYSYEQYF